This T cell receptor beta chain was obtained from a study of T cell repertoires in cytomegalovirus infection. Study-level results: Clonotype analysis showed dominance of the ex vivo response by HLA-C-restricted CMV-specific TCR beta clonotypes.

CDR1 and CDR2 from the germline V gene are DFQATT and SNEGSKA (reference sequence). V dropped 0 bases and J dropped 1; count of bases not matched to a gene: 6. There are 16 residues in the CDR3. With regard to this clonotype: What it binds is not known.

TCRdb reanalysed the reads using MiXCR and keeps one entry per CDR3 protein. The top ten hold less than 50% of the sample, which has roughly 230,000 distinct CDR3 sequences, 15% to 20% seen once. The chain recombines TRBV20-1 with TRBJ2-3; 8 nucleotides agree with TRBD2. This clonotype was obtained from a human donor in good health (CMV status not recorded). Some clones in this sample may be carry-over from other donors' samples. Sequencing input: CD8+ T cells from PBMCs. CDR3 nucleotide sequence: TGCAGTGCTAGAGATCAGGCGGGGGGCCGCACAGATACGCAGTATTTT. This encodes CSARDQAGGRTDTQYF.